This TCR beta chain was sequenced in a study of radiotherapy plus CTLA-4 blockade in lung cancer. The study, taken as a whole, reports: Radiotherapy with ipilimumab was followed by blood expansion of tumor-derived clones.

V lost 1 base, J lost 1 base, and 2 bases stayed unmatched. The CDR3 extends over 15 amino acids. CDR1 is SEHNR and CDR2 is FQNEAQ in the germline V gene (reference sequence). Receiving focal radiation plus CTLA-4 blockade with ipilimumab were patients who had chemo-refractory metastatic non-small-cell lung cancer. Here immunoSEQ multiplex PCR was the method, and the copy in TCRdb shows in-frame clones only, minus some. The sample has more than 90,000 clones; 78% are singletons. As concerns this clone: Its antigen is still unknown.

This receptor was identified in a human donor with non-small cell lung cancer who had a partial response to radiotherapy plus ipilimumab. Here the sequenced sample was peripheral blood, taken from a patient treated with radiotherapy plus ipilimumab. The rearrangement uses TRBV7-9 and TRBJ2-3; 7 bases map to TRBD2. CDR3 DNA: TGTGCCAGCAGCTTAGAGCGGGGACGCACAGATACGCAGTATTTT. It encodes CASSLERGRTDTQYF.